This TCR beta chain emerged from a study of T cells in pancreatic ductal adenocarcinoma. Germline V gene sequence: CDR1 MDHEN, CDR2 SYDVKM. After removal of 7 bases from V and 6 bases from J, the junction contained 8 bases not matched to a gene. CDR3 size: 13 residues. The selected patients with pancreatic ductal adenocarcinoma had surgery but no neoadjuvant therapy. Assay used: immunoSEQ multiplex PCR; TCRdb lists only in-frame clones, some missing. Altogether thousands of clones are present, roughly 74% being singletons, with the ten largest covering approximately 15%. The chain carries TRBV28 and TRBJ1-2; 7 bases agree with TRBD1. The sequence was obtained from a human donor with pancreatic ductal adenocarcinoma. Sequenced: pancreatic tumor tissue. The CDR3 protein is CASNLQGLDGYTF. CDR3 DNA: TGTGCCAGCAACCTACAGGGGTTAGATGGCTACACCTTC.